Shown below are 24 T cell receptor beta chains from a single sample sequenced in a study of control samples from healthy donors and cancer patients. Repertoires were generated with immunoSEQ multiplex PCR, while TCRdb's copy carries only in-frame clones and drops some. The sample lists about 80,000 clones; 88% were seen once. The specimen sequenced was blood. These receptors were collected from a woman aged 50 to 65 in good health.

The genes are TRBV9 and TRBJ1-2; D is ambiguous. This CDR3 is built from 14 residues. CDR1 is SGDLS, CDR2 YYNGEE, per germline. The V gene lost 0 bases and the J gene lost 4 bases, with 10 bases spanning the gap. The CDR3 nucleotides read TGTGCCAGCAGCGTAGGTGAGGGTTCCTATGGCTACACCTTC. Protein: CASSVGEGSYGYTF.

The CDR3 DNA reads TGTGCCAGCAGCCGGGAGACCACTGAAGCTTTCTTT. Translating it yields CASSRETTEAFF. The rearrangement links TRBV7-9 to TRBJ1-1; the D is unclear. The CDR3 has 12 amino acids. V lost 5 bases and J lost 4, with 8 bases in between. Germline V gene sequence: CDR1 SEHNR, CDR2 FQNEAQ (reference sequence).

The rearrangement uses TRBV18 and TRBJ2-6; D is ambiguous. The germline CDR1 and CDR2 sequences are KGHSH and LQKENI. There are 17 residues in the CDR3. V lost 2 bases to trimming and J lost 0 bases, with 11 bases between them. CDR3 nucleotide sequence: TGTGCCAGCTCACCAACCCGGAGTAACTCTGGGGCCAACGTCCTGACTTTC. Its translation is CASSPTRSNSGANVLTF.

The CDR3 bases are TGTGCCAGCAGCTTGCAGGGTGAACAGCCCCAGCATTTT. Translating gives CASSLQGEQPQHF. The V call is TRBV7-2, the J call TRBJ1-5; D is perhaps TRBD1 (5 bases). Germline values: CDR1 SGHTA, CDR2 FQGNSA. The CDR3 is 13 amino acids. Trimming removed 3 bases at V and 7 bases at J, with 10 bases between.

The V and J genes are TRBV7-9 and TRBJ2-3; TRBD1 matches 8 bases. After removal of 4 bases from V and 6 bases from J, the junction contained 12 bases not matched to a gene. This CDR3 region has 16 residues. In germline, CDR1 is SEHNR, CDR2 FQNEAQ (reference sequence). The DNA of the CDR3 is TGTGCCAGCAGCTCCCCTACCCGACAGGGGACCGATACGCAGTATTTT. Translating gives CASSSPTRQGTDTQYF.

The chain combines TRBV11-2 with TRBJ2-7; TRBD2 agrees at 7 bases. The germline gives CDR1 SGHAT, CDR2 FQNNGV. V shed 5 bases, J shed 2 bases, and the junction held 3 bases outside the gene matches. The CDR3 contains 13 residues. The CDR3 DNA is TGTGCCAGCAGCGCCAGCGGGACCTACGAGCAGTACTTC. Translating it yields CASSASGTYEQYF.

This sequence joins TRBV7-9 and TRBJ2-1; 7 positions agree with TRBD1. The trim removed 0 bases at V and 10 bases at J, leaving 3 bases unmatched. The germline V gene has CDR1 SEHNR and CDR2 FQNEAQ (reference sequence). There are 13 residues in the CDR3. CDR3 coding DNA: TGTGCCAGCAGCTTAGCCGGGACAGTCGAGCAGTTCTTC. Its protein is CASSLAGTVEQFF.

The chain is built from TRBV7-2 and TRBJ2-7; D is unclear. Per germline, CDR1 SGHTA and CDR2 FQGNSA. The V and J ends lost 2 bases and 2 bases respectively, with 7 bases between them. This CDR3 comprises 13 residues. CDR3 residues: CASSLSGTYEQYF. DNA of the CDR3: TGTGCCAGCAGCTTATCTGGAACCTACGAGCAGTACTTC.

The chain couples TRBV11-2 to TRBJ2-3; a weak D match, TRBD2 (6 bases). The germline gives CDR1 SGHAT, CDR2 FQNNGV. CDR3 size: 12 residues. V was trimmed by 6 bases and J by 5 bases, leaving 9 bases between them. The CDR3 nucleotides are TGTGCCAGCAGATCGGGGGAAGATACGCAGTATTTT. The encoded protein is CASRSGEDTQYF.

This chain joins TRBV10-2 and TRBJ1-1; D might be TRBD1 (6 bases). The V and J ends lost 7 bases and 1 base respectively, with 10 bases between them. This CDR3 comprises 13 residues. Germline V gene data show CDR1 as WSHSY and CDR2 as SAAADI. The CDR3 DNA sequence: TGCGCCAGCACCTCAGGGGAGAACACTGAAGCTTTCTTT. This translates into CASTSGENTEAFF.

Notes on this clone: At one end, the junction sequence differs from germline, possibly due to a read error. The V gene is TRBV5-1, the J gene TRBJ2-1, with 9 bases fitting TRBD2. This CDR3 has 13 residues. Germline CDR1 and CDR2: SGHRS and YFSETQ. CDR3 bases: TGCGCCAGCAACTTGGGACTAGCCAATGAGCAGTTCTTC. Residues: CASNLGLANEQFF.

The rearrangement joins TRBV4-2 to TRBJ2-1; D remains ambiguous. CDR1 and CDR2 (germline): LGHNA, YNFKEQ. The CDR3 totals 12 residues. Trimming shortened V by 6 bases and J by 7 bases, and 10 bases separated the two germline ends. This CDR3 is CASRGPNNEQFF. DNA for the CDR3: TGTGCCAGCAGAGGACCCAATAATGAGCAGTTCTTC.

This clone was counted once. The CDR3 DNA is TGCGCCAGCAGCACGACAGGGGCTCAGGAGCAGTACTTC. As protein: CASSTTGAQEQYF. This sequence joins TRBV4-1 and TRBJ2-7, with 8 bases fitting TRBD1. V trimming: 5 bases; J trimming: 7 bases; junction bases outside the gene matches: 7. CDR1 and CDR2 (germline): MGHRA, YSYEKL. The CDR3 sequence is 13 residues long.

The rearrangement uses TRBV12-3 or TRBV12-4 and TRBJ2-4, with D hard to call. This CDR3 is 13 amino acids long. Trimming removed 4 bases from V and 13 bases from J, with 17 bases in between. CDR3 sequence: CASSSAPSSPQYF. The CDR3 nucleotides are TGTGCCAGCAGTTCTGCACCAAGCTCTCCCCAGTACTTC.

The chain uses TRBV6-5 and TRBJ2-5, with D possibly matching TRBD2 (5 bases). The V end was cut by 7 bases, the J end by 5 bases, with 14 bases between. Looked up from germline, CDR1 is MNHEY and CDR2 is SVGAGI. The CDR3 runs 13 residues. As DNA, the CDR3 is TGTGCCAGCACCCCACCCGGCGGGGAGACCCAGTACTTC. This sequence encodes CASTPPGGETQYF.

The chain links TRBV2 to TRBJ2-1, with D perhaps TRBD1 or TRBD2 (6 bases each). With 1 base removed from V and 12 bases from J, the gap between germline ends came to 16 bases. This CDR3 is built from 14 residues. The germline V gene encodes CDR1 SNHLY and CDR2 FYNNEI. CDR3 sequence reads: CASSEDRGTIRQFF. The CDR3 nucleotides are TGTGCCAGCAGTGAAGACCGGGGGACAATTCGGCAGTTCTTC.

This chain joins TRBV10-3 and TRBJ2-7; maybe TRBD2 (5 bases). The CDR3 contains 12 residues. Trimming left V 3 bases short and J 5 bases short, with 8 bases between. The germline V gene encodes CDR1 ENHRY and CDR2 SYGVKD. The CDR3 DNA is TGTGCCATCAGTGAAAGGGAGCACGAGCAGTACTTC. Translated, it gives CAISEREHEQYF.

The rearrangement joins TRBV19 to TRBJ1-5, with D perhaps TRBD1 (5 bases). There are 15 residues in the CDR3. V was trimmed by 6 bases and J by 3 bases, leaving 15 bases between them. The germline V gene encodes CDR1 LNHDA and CDR2 SQIVND (reference sequence). This CDR3 is CASSPQAGHNQPQHF. The DNA of the CDR3 is TGTGCCAGTAGCCCCCAGGCAGGGCACAATCAGCCCCAGCATTTT.

The rearrangement links TRBV18 to TRBJ1-2; D is perhaps TRBD1 (5 bases). CDR3 length: 15 residues. Trimming cost V 1 base and J 3 bases, with 12 bases left between them. The germline gives CDR1 KGHSH, CDR2 LQKENI. CDR3 in amino acids: CASSPQGTSDYGYTF. For the CDR3, the DNA is TGTGCCAGCTCACCACAGGGGACGTCGGACTATGGCTACACCTTC.

The rearrangement joins TRBV19 to TRBJ2-1; the D is unclear. Trimming pared 7 bases from V and 3 bases from J, leaving 4 bases between. CDR1 and CDR2 (germline): LNHDA, SQIVND (reference sequence). The CDR3 is 11 residues long. The CDR3 here is CASTRYNEQFF. DNA of the CDR3: TGTGCCAGTACTCGCTACAATGAGCAGTTCTTC.

This clone was observed a handful of times. This sequence joins TRBV9 and TRBJ2-1; 12 positions agree with TRBD2. The CDR3 runs to 17 residues. Germline V gives CDR1 SGDLS, CDR2 YYNGEE. V gave up 4 bases and J gave up 10 bases; unmatched junction bases: 15. CDR3 in DNA: TGTGCCAGCAGCTCAAGAGCCGGGACTAGCGGGTTAGTAGAGCAGTTCTTC. Protein product: CASSSRAGTSGLVEQFF. Full variable domain (rest looked up from reference TRBV9 and TRBJ2-1): DSGVTQTPKHLITATGQRVTLRCSPRSGDLSVYWYQQSLDQGLQFLIQYYNGEERAKGNILERFSAQQFPDLHSELNLSSLELGDSALYFCASSSRAGTSGLVEQFFGPGTRLTVL.

The chain combines TRBV11-2 with TRBJ2-5; 8 positions agree with TRBD1. The CDR3 extends over 15 amino acids. The germline gives CDR1 SGHAT, CDR2 FQNNGV. Trimming removed 5 bases from V and 5 bases from J; junction bases left unmatched: 10. The CDR3, as DNA: TGTGCCAGCAGCACTGACAGGGGATTTTTGGAGACCCAGTACTTC. It encodes CASSTDRGFLETQYF.

This clone occurred once. V is TRBV6-5 and J is TRBJ2-6, with unresolved D. Germline CDR1 MNHEY, CDR2 SVGAGI. The CDR3 has 15 residues. V was cut by 8 bases and J by 0 bases, with 11 bases left in between. Written as DNA, the CDR3 is TGTGCCAGCCTCTCGTATTTCTCTGGGGCCAACGTCCTGACTTTC. It is translated as CASLSYFSGANVLTF.

The chain carries TRBV2 and TRBJ1-1; D possibly corresponds to TRBD1 (6 bases). V lost 6 bases and J 8 bases, leaving 16 bases between the germline ends. Germline V gene sequence: CDR1 SNHLY, CDR2 FYNNEI. The CDR3 spans 13 residues. CDR3 bases: TGTGCCAGCAGACAGGGCTGGATGGGAGAAGCTTTCTTT. Translating gives CASRQGWMGEAFF.